What follows describes a single TCR beta chain. Its antigen remains unknown. Sequence data for DNA of cultured CD4+ T cells were generated by the Oncomine TCR Beta short-read assay. In TCRdb, the PCR reads were re-called with MiXCR into one record per CDR3 protein. The data contain about 18,000 distinct CDR3 sequences, less than 65% of them singletons. The entry originates in a study of vaccination and CD4 T cells after COVID-19. The overall study: Control cultures were given a CEFX pool, an HIV-1 Nef pool, or no peptide.

This CDR3 has 16 amino acids. CDR1 MNHEY and CDR2 SVGEGT come from the germline V gene. V was pared by 5 bases and J by 4 bases, with 4 bases of the junction left unmatched. Treatment given: approximately 11-day PBMC culture with coronavirus spike peptide pools or control peptides (ViraFEST assay). After expanding antigen-specific T cells with peptide pools, ViraFEST sequenced their TCRs. Cultures used 2 million or so PBMCs per well, about 10 IU/ml IL-2 and about 10 ug/ml peptides. This TCR derives from a human donor who had recovered from COVID-19. J is TRBJ2-3 and V is TRBV6-2 or TRBV6-3; 15 bases are shared with TRBD2. The sequenced sample was CD4+ T cells from blood, cultured in vitro. CDR3 amino acids: CASSPRTSGGADTQYF. CDR3 DNA: TGTGCCAGCAGTCCCCGGACTAGCGGGGGGGCAGATACGCAGTATTTT.